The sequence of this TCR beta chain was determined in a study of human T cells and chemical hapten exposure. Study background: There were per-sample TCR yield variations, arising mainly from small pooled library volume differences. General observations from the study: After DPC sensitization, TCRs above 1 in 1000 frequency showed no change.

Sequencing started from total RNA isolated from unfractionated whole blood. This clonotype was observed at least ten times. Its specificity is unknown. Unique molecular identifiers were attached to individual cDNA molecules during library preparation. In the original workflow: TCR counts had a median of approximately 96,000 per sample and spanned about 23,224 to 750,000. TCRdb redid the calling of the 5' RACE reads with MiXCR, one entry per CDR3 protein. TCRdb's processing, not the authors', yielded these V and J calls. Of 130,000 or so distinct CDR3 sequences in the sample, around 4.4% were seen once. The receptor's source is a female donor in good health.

The CDR3 nucleotides read TGCGCCAGCAGCTTGACAGGAGAGAACACTGAAGCTTTCTTT. It codes for CASSLTGENTEAFF. This chain uses TRBV5-1 with TRBJ1-1; a weak D match, TRBD1 (5 bases). CDR1 SGHRS and CDR2 YFSETQ come from the germline V gene. V lost 1 base, J lost 1 base, and 8 bases lay in between. CDR3 size: 14 residues.